The subject of this entry is one T cell receptor (beta chain). Profiling relied on immunoSEQ multiplex PCR, and the TCRdb table lists in-frame clones only, not all of them. Found here are approximately 72,000 clones, approximately 91% of them singletons; the top ten hold 7.2%. Looked up from germline, CDR1 is LNHDA and CDR2 is SQIVND (reference sequence). This CDR3 is built from 12 residues. V was cut by 3 bases and J by 1 base, with 2 bases left in between. The data are from a study of control samples from healthy donors and cancer patients. The receptor's source is a man aged 45-65 years in good health. Source material: blood. The J gene is TRBJ2-3, the V gene TRBV19; D uncertain. CDR3 protein: CASSIGTDTQYF. The CDR3 DNA follows: TGTGCCAGTAGTATTGGCACAGATACGCAGTATTTT.